The 16 T cell receptor beta chains below come from one sample, sequenced in a study of T-cell memory formation after mild COVID-19. Via MiXCR, TCRdb re-called the 5' RACE reads, giving one row per CDR3 protein. The sample has more than 70,000 distinct CDR3 sequences, roughly 13% seen once. The source material was PBMCs or a T cell subset sorted from them (not recorded which). The receptors were sampled from an adult woman who had mild COVID-19 (a few samples of this study predate the infection). Cell type and time point are not known.

This clonotype was counted only a few times. The rearrangement joins TRBV27 to TRBJ2-5, with 10 bases identical to TRBD2. The CDR3 totals 20 residues. CDR1 and CDR2 from the germline V gene are MNHEY and SMNVEV (reference sequence). V was pared by 1 base and J by 2 bases, with 16 bases of the junction left unmatched. CDR3 sequence: CASSLWGPASGSGSQETQYF. The CDR3, as DNA: TGTGCCAGCAGTTTATGGGGGCCGGCTAGCGGGAGCGGTAGTCAAGAGACCCAGTACTTC.

V and J are TRBV6-5 and TRBJ2-7, with D unclear. Trimming shortened V by 6 bases and J by 3 bases, and 12 bases separated the two germline ends. Germline V gene lookup returns CDR1 MNHEY and CDR2 SVGAGI. This CDR3 is 13 amino acids long. CDR3: CASSLGPGYEQYV. The CDR3 nucleotides are TGTGCCAGCAGCCTCGGGCCGGGCTACGAGCAGTACGTC.

The chain recombines TRBV30 with TRBJ2-2, with TRBD1 matching 9 bases. The CDR3 loop spans 14 amino acids. Trimming cost V 7 bases and J 6 bases; bases outside gene matches: 9. From germline, CDR1 is GTSNPN and CDR2 SVGIG (reference sequence). The CDR3 here is CALPGQGLPGELFF. DNA for the CDR3: TGTGCCTTACCGGGACAGGGCTTGCCCGGGGAGCTGTTTTTT. Combining the CDR3 with reference TRBV30 and TRBJ2-2 gives the whole variable domain SQTIHQWPATLVQPVGSPLSLECTVEGTSNPNLYWYRQAAGRGLQLLFYSVGIGQISSEVPQNLSASRPQDRQFILSSKKLLLSDSGFYLCALPGQGLPGELFFGEGSRLTVL.

This clonotype was seen only a few times. This chain links TRBV29-1 with TRBJ2-3, with TRBD2 matching 8 bases. CDR3 length: 15 amino acids. Unmatched junction bases numbered 6, after V lost 4 bases and J lost 0 bases. Per the germline V gene, CDR1 is SQVTM and CDR2 is ANQGSEA. The CDR3 is CSVAGLATSTDTQYF. Here the CDR3 DNA reads TGCAGCGTTGCAGGACTAGCAACCAGCACAGATACGCAGTATTTT.

V and J are TRBV14 and TRBJ2-1, with a possible D match to TRBD2 (6 bases). The V end was cut by 5 bases, the J end by 11 bases, with 16 bases between. CDR3 size: 13 residues. The germline V gene has CDR1 SGHDN and CDR2 FVKESK. DNA of the CDR3: TGTGCCAGCAGCGACCATAGCGCGGGAAAGCAGTTCTTC. Its translation is CASSDHSAGKQFF.

This chain joins TRBV20-1 and TRBJ2-1, with 10 bases that match TRBD2. CDR1 is DFQATT, CDR2 SNEGSKA, per germline (reference sequence). The CDR3 contains 16 residues. V gave up 0 bases and J gave up 7 bases; unmatched junction bases: 9. The chain's CDR3 is CSARDGTASGSNEQFF. In DNA form, the CDR3 reads TGCAGTGCTAGAGATGGGACGGCTAGCGGGAGTAATGAGCAGTTCTTC.

This clonotype was counted a few times. The genes are TRBV7-3 and TRBJ2-7; D is perhaps TRBD2 (6 bases). The germline V gene encodes CDR1 SGHTA and CDR2 FQGTGA. Trimming shortened V by 2 bases and J by 1 base, and 9 bases separated the two germline ends. CDR3 length: 14 amino acids. The CDR3 spells CASSLESGSYEQYF. CDR3 coding DNA: TGTGCCAGCAGCTTAGAAAGCGGGTCCTACGAGCAGTACTTC.

This clonotype came up a few times. This chain uses TRBV7-2 with TRBJ2-3; D gene uncertain. The V gene's germline CDR1 is SGHTA and CDR2 FQGNSA. The CDR3 has 15 residues. Deletions cut 1 base from V and 4 bases from J, with 12 bases between. CDR3 coding DNA: TGTGCCAGCAGCTTAGTCTTCAGCGCGTCAGATACGCAGTATTTT. Translation gives CASSLVFSASDTQYF. The entire variable domain, with the rest obtained from reference TRBV7-2 and TRBJ2-3, is as follows: GAGVSQSPSNKVTEKGKDVELRCDPISGHTALYWYRQSLGQGLEFLIYFQGNSAPDKSGLPSDRFSAERTGGSVSTLTIQRTQQEDSAVYLCASSLVFSASDTQYFGPGTRLTVL.

This chain joins TRBV4-1 and TRBJ2-1; D remains ambiguous. The CDR3 contains 14 residues. V lost 0 bases and J lost 3, with 6 bases in between. Germline CDR1 reads MGHRA; CDR2 reads YSYEKL. The CDR3: CASSQDGDYNEQFF. The CDR3 nucleotides read TGCGCCAGCAGCCAAGATGGGGACTACAATGAGCAGTTCTTC.

This clonotype was counted between two and nine times. The chain links TRBV12-3 or TRBV12-4 to TRBJ2-7, with 7 bases fitting TRBD1. This CDR3 is 15 amino acids long. J lost 6 bases, V lost 1 base, and 9 bases had no gene match. CDR3 in amino acids: CASSLVVDRQGEQYF. The CDR3 coding sequence is TGTGCCAGCAGTTTAGTCGTGGACCGACAGGGCGAGCAGTACTTC.

The gene calls are TRBV20-1 and TRBJ2-7; D might be TRBD2 (5 bases). The length of the CDR3 is 14 residues. The V gene lost 3 bases and the J gene lost 0 bases, with 12 bases spanning the gap. Germline V CDR1 and CDR2: DFQATT, SNEGSKA (reference sequence). In nucleotides, the CDR3 is TGCAGTGCTAGGTCCCTAGCTAGCTCCTACGAGCAGTACTTC. This codes for CSARSLASSYEQYF.

The chain is built from TRBV9 and TRBJ2-5, with D possibly being TRBD2 (5 bases). Trimming shortened V by 4 bases and J by 2 bases, and 12 bases separated the two germline ends. Looked up from germline, CDR1 is SGDLS and CDR2 is YYNGEE. CDR3 length: 14 amino acids. This CDR3 reads CASSRPDSQETQYF. The DNA for the CDR3 is TGTGCCAGCAGCCGCCCGGACTCACAAGAGACCCAGTACTTC.

V usage is TRBV7-8 and J usage is TRBJ2-5; 7 bases match TRBD1. Germline loops: CDR1 SGHVS, CDR2 FQNEAQ. This CDR3 comprises 20 residues. Losses at the gene ends were 4 bases for V and 2 bases for J; bases not matched to a gene: 22. The CDR3 sequence: CASSSPRQGSDRAVQETQYF. The DNA for the CDR3 is TGTGCCAGCAGCTCGCCCCGACAGGGAAGCGATAGGGCAGTGCAAGAGACCCAGTACTTC.

The chain uses TRBV12-3 or TRBV12-4 and TRBJ2-5; 12 positions match TRBD2. The length of the CDR3 is 15 residues. With 5 bases clipped from V and 5 bases from J, the junction kept 6 bases outside the gene matches. The CDR3 sequence is CASSLPTSGSETQYF. CDR3 DNA sequence: TGTGCCAGCAGTCTCCCGACTAGCGGGAGTGAGACCCAGTACTTC.

A few counts support this clonotype. J is TRBJ2-4 and V is TRBV4-2; D is uncertain. This CDR3 is 13 amino acids long. V was shortened by 1 base and J by 6 bases, with 7 bases between the two germline ends. Germline V gene sequence: CDR1 LGHNA, CDR2 YNFKEQ. CDR3 coding DNA: TGTGCCAGCAGCCAAGGGTCCCTAAACATTCAGTACTTC. Translated: CASSQGSLNIQYF.

The V call is TRBV15, the J call TRBJ1-1, with D maybe TRBD1 (5 bases). Germline V gene lookup returns CDR1 LNHNV and CDR2 YYDKDF (reference sequence). The CDR3 is made up of 17 amino acids. Trimming shortened V by 0 bases and J by 3 bases, and 17 bases separated the two germline ends. The CDR3 sequence: CATSRDQVVTGDTEAFF. The CDR3 DNA reads as TGTGCCACCAGCAGAGATCAGGTTGTCACGGGGGACACTGAAGCTTTCTTT.